This TCR beta chain emerged from a study of control samples from healthy donors and cancer patients. J was trimmed by 4 bases and V by 8 bases; bases with no gene match: 1. The CDR3 is made up of 13 amino acids. The protocol was immunoSEQ multiplex PCR, while the TCRdb copy is restricted to in-frame clones and leaves out a portion. The table shows 55,000 to 80,000 clones, with 89% occurring only once. This TCR came from a man aged 55-75 years with colorectal cancer. Sequenced material: PBMCs. The chain is built from TRBV12-3 or TRBV12-4 and TRBJ2-7, with 14 bases lining up with TRBD2. The CDR3 loop is CASGLAGGYEQYF. The CDR3 DNA sequence: TGTGCCAGCGGACTAGCGGGGGGATACGAGCAGTACTTC.